The 32 T cell receptor beta chains presented below share a single source sample, sequenced in a study of cytomegalovirus exposure and HLA in healthy donors (dated 2017 in TCRdb). The library was obtained by the immunoSEQ multiplex PCR assay. The immuneACCESS repertoire file appears here via TCRdb, limited to in-frame rearrangements. These files lack a portion of the clones; in checked studies, under half of the deficit traces to unresolved V genes, and the cause of the others is not known. Across this sample there are 250,000 to 400,000 clones, with roughly 87% seen only once. The ten biggest clones cover 0.95% to 1.5% of the sample. The sample taken for sequencing was PBMCs. The source of these receptors is a woman in her 30s in good health and CMV-seropositive.

This clone is a singleton in its sample. This sequence joins TRBV7-6 and TRBJ2-7, with D unclear. CDR1 is SGHVS and CDR2 is FNYEAQ in the germline V gene. The V and J ends lost 5 bases and 5 bases respectively, with 16 bases between them. The CDR3 runs 14 residues. CDR3 loop: CASSPTLTLNEQYF. The CDR3 bases are TGTGCCAGCAGCCCCACCCTGACATTAAACGAGCAGTACTTC.

This chain joins TRBV5-1 and TRBJ2-1; 7 bases match TRBD2. The CDR3 covers 15 residues. Germline assignment: CDR1 SGHRS and CDR2 YFSETQ. V shed 0 bases, J shed 3 bases, and the junction held 3 bases outside the gene matches. The CDR3 protein is CASSLAAGVYNEQFF. CDR3 nucleotides: TGCGCCAGCAGCTTGGCGGCGGGGGTCTACAATGAGCAGTTCTTC.

The CDR3 coding sequence is TGTGCCAGCAGTGAAAAACGCTCTGGGGCCAACGTCCTGACTTTC. Translating it yields CASSEKRSGANVLTF. The genes are TRBV6-1 and TRBJ2-6; D remains ambiguous. Germline assignment: CDR1 MNHNS and CDR2 SASEGT. The CDR3 runs 15 residues. V was clipped by 2 bases and J by 0 bases, with 5 bases between them.

The rearrangement links TRBV28 to TRBJ2-3; unclear D gene. V shed 3 bases and J shed 8 bases, with 15 bases lying between them. This CDR3 region has 14 residues. Germline CDR1 is MDHEN and CDR2 is SYDVKM. CDR3 residues: CASSFPTTLGTQYF. CDR3 sequence (DNA): TGTGCCAGCAGTTTTCCAACTACCCTTGGTACGCAGTATTTT.

Of note for this clone: Other nucleotide sequences in the sample specify the same CDR3. The V and J genes are TRBV5-1 and TRBJ1-1; weak D call: TRBD1 (5 bases). This CDR3 has 14 residues. The germline V gene encodes CDR1 SGHRS and CDR2 YFSETQ. The ends were cut back, 0 bases at V and 1 base at J, with 7 bases in the middle. CDR3 sequence: CASSLGDRNTEAFF. The CDR3, as DNA: TGCGCCAGCAGCTTGGGGGACCGGAACACTGAAGCTTTCTTT.

CDR3 loop: CASSLANSYEQYF. The CDR3 region has the DNA TGTGCCAGCAGCCTAGCTAACTCCTACGAGCAGTACTTC. The chain has TRBV9 and TRBJ2-7, with D perhaps TRBD2 (5 bases). The V end lost 4 bases, the J end lost 0 bases, and 8 bases lay between the germline ends. The CDR3 length is 13 residues. Germline V gene sequence: CDR1 SGDLS, CDR2 YYNGEE.

This clone was recorded once. Here the CDR3 reads CASSFGTGNNEKLFF. DNA for the CDR3: TGTGCCAGCAGCTTCGGGACAGGGAATAATGAAAAACTGTTTTTT. This chain uses TRBV7-6 with TRBJ1-4; TRBD1 aligns across 9 bases. Unmatched junction bases numbered 3, after V lost 3 bases and J lost 4 bases. The CDR3 covers 15 residues. Per germline, CDR1 SGHVS and CDR2 FNYEAQ.

The chain has TRBV6-6 and TRBJ1-1; D not resolved. V lost 4 bases and J lost 1, with 7 bases in between. The germline gives CDR1 MNHNY, CDR2 SVGAGI (reference sequence). The CDR3 spans 13 residues. In nucleotides, the CDR3 is TGTGCCAGCAGTTCAAGGTCGAACACTGAAGCTTTCTTT. Its protein is CASSSRSNTEAFF.

The chain combines TRBV9 with TRBJ1-2, with D possibly being TRBD1 (5 bases). Per the germline V gene, CDR1 is SGDLS and CDR2 is YYNGEE. The ends were cut back, 0 bases at V and 7 bases at J, with 16 bases in the middle. This CDR3 has 15 residues. The CDR3, as DNA: TGTGCCAGCAGCGTAGAGGAAGGGACCGCCGCTGGCTACACCTTC. Its protein is CASSVEEGTAAGYTF.

V gene TRBV5-1 combines with J gene TRBJ2-7; D is undetermined. Germline CDR1 reads SGHRS; CDR2 reads YFSETQ. This CDR3 spans 12 amino acids. The ends were cut back, 0 bases at V and 6 bases at J, with 7 bases in the middle. This chain's CDR3 is CASSLVPSEQYF. In DNA form, the CDR3 reads TGCGCCAGCAGCTTGGTACCGAGCGAGCAGTACTTC.

The J gene is TRBJ1-1, the V gene TRBV7-2, with 8 bases that match TRBD1. This CDR3 region has 12 residues. CDR1 SGHTA and CDR2 FQGNSA come from the germline V gene. V dropped 4 bases and J dropped 11; count of bases not matched to a gene: 6. The CDR3 nucleotides are TGTGCCAGCAGCTCGGACAGGGTGAACGCTTTCTTT. Protein product: CASSSDRVNAFF.

A single count supports this clone. This chain connects TRBV30 to TRBJ2-1; 9 positions agree with TRBD2. Germline-derived CDR1 and CDR2 are GTSNPN and SVGIG (reference sequence). The trim removed 4 bases at V and 5 bases at J, leaving 3 bases unmatched. The CDR3 runs 13 residues. The CDR3 region is CAWTGLADNEQFF. In DNA form, the CDR3 reads TGTGCCTGGACGGGACTAGCTGACAATGAGCAGTTCTTC.

V is TRBV7-9 and J is TRBJ1-5; the match to TRBD1 covers 7 bases. The CDR3 consists of 13 residues. Germline V gives CDR1 SEHNR, CDR2 FQNEAQ (reference sequence). The J segment lost 6 bases and the V segment lost 5 bases, leaving 4 bases of the junction unmatched. CDR3 loop: CASSLDRTQPQHF. The CDR3, as DNA: TGTGCCAGCAGCCTGGACAGGACTCAGCCCCAGCATTTT.

This chain links TRBV9 with TRBJ2-3, with 8 bases matching TRBD2. The CDR3 consists of 15 residues. Germline V gene sequence: CDR1 SGDLS, CDR2 YYNGEE. Losses at the gene ends were 3 bases for V and 5 bases for J; bases not matched to a gene: 8. CDR3 sequence reads: CASSEQGLVLDTQYF. The CDR3 DNA reads TGTGCCAGCAGCGAGCAGGGACTAGTGTTAGATACGCAGTATTTT.

CDR3 loop: CASSADISTDTQYF. As DNA, the CDR3 is TGTGCCAGCTCTGCGGACATAAGCACAGATACGCAGTATTTT. The chain combines TRBV28 with TRBJ2-3; perhaps TRBD1 as D (5 bases). V was cut by 8 bases and J by 0 bases, with 12 bases left in between. Germline values: CDR1 MDHEN, CDR2 SYDVKM. The CDR3 contains 14 residues.

The rearrangement uses TRBV2 and TRBJ2-2, with D tentatively TRBD1 or TRBD2 (5 bases each). CDR1 is SNHLY and CDR2 is FYNNEI in the germline V gene. V shed 4 bases and J shed 7 bases, with 10 bases lying between them. CDR3 length: 13 residues. The CDR3, as DNA: TGTGCCAGCAGTGTTTCGGGGCTCGGGGAGCTGTTTTTT. Its protein is CASSVSGLGELFF.

This clone was detected a few times. The DNA of the CDR3 is TGTGCCAGCGGGACTAGTGGTAAGAACAATGAGCAGTTCTTC. Protein: CASGTSGKNNEQFF. The chain has TRBV4-2 and TRBJ2-1, with 8 bases matching TRBD2. The CDR3 spans 14 residues. Germline V gives CDR1 LGHNA, CDR2 YNFKEQ. The ends lost 8 bases at V and 5 bases at J; junction bases unmatched: 8.

The V and J genes are TRBV5-1 and TRBJ2-2, with TRBD1 identical over 7 bases. Germline V CDR1 and CDR2: SGHRS, YFSETQ. This CDR3 is built from 16 residues. V dropped 5 bases and J dropped 0; count of bases not matched to a gene: 7. CDR3 amino acids: CASRKDGTANTGELFF. DNA of the CDR3: TGCGCCAGCAGGAAGGACGGGACAGCGAACACCGGGGAGCTGTTTTTT.

The V gene is TRBV6-5, the J gene TRBJ2-2; no clear D. Germline lookup yields CDR1 MNHEY and CDR2 SVGAGI. The CDR3 consists of 15 residues. The V and J ends lost 0 bases and 0 bases respectively, with 5 bases between them. CDR3 protein: CASSYSTTNTGELFF. The CDR3 DNA follows: TGTGCCAGCAGTTACTCGACGACGAACACCGGGGAGCTGTTTTTT.

The chain has TRBV4-3 and TRBJ1-1; maybe TRBD1 (5 bases). Trimming removed 0 bases from V and 8 bases from J, with 13 bases in between. This CDR3 spans 14 amino acids. Germline V gives CDR1 LGHNA, CDR2 YSLEER. As DNA, the CDR3 is TGCGCCAGCAGCCAAGATCGTTGGGGCGCCGAAGCTTTCTTT. Its protein is CASSQDRWGAEAFF.

DNA of the CDR3: TGTGCCACCAGCAGACGATCCTTAGGGACCACAACTAATGAAAAACTGTTTTTT. Protein sequence: CATSRRSLGTTTNEKLFF. The chain uses TRBV15 and TRBJ1-4; D perhaps matches TRBD1 (5 bases). CDR1 is LNHNV and CDR2 is YYDKDF in the germline V gene (reference sequence). The V end was cut by 2 bases, the J end by 0 bases, with 16 bases between. This CDR3 is 18 amino acids long.

The rearrangement uses TRBV5-4 and TRBJ2-4; D uncertain. The CDR3 sequence is 13 residues long. Trimming shortened V by 4 bases and J by 6 bases, and 11 bases separated the two germline ends. CDR1 SGHNT and CDR2 YYREEE come from the germline V gene (reference sequence). DNA for the CDR3: TGTGCCAGCAGCGAAAGGGTCTCAAACATTCAGTACTTC. Translated: CASSERVSNIQYF.

The CDR3 region is CASSLGGGARIYGYTF. CDR3 sequence (DNA): TGTGCCAGCAGCTTAGGTGGAGGGGCGCGTATCTATGGCTACACCTTC. The chain employs TRBV7-2 and TRBJ1-2; the D gene is possibly TRBD1 (5 bases). Trimming took off 1 base at V and 4 bases at J, with 16 bases between the two ends. This CDR3 spans 16 amino acids. Germline values: CDR1 SGHTA, CDR2 FQGNSA. The full variable domain, its missing parts supplied by reference TRBV7-2 and TRBJ1-2, is GAGVSQSPSNKVTEKGKDVELRCDPISGHTALYWYRQSLGQGLEFLIYFQGNSAPDKSGLPSDRFSAERTGGSVSTLTIQRTQQEDSAVYLCASSLGGGARIYGYTFGSGTRLTVV.

This chain uses TRBV19 with TRBJ2-6; TRBD1 aligns across 10 bases. The V segment lost 7 bases and the J segment 1 base; nucleotides outside the gene matches: 4. Germline V lookup: CDR1 LNHDA, CDR2 SQIVND (reference sequence). The CDR3 covers 16 residues. CDR3 protein: CASIGTGVSGANVLTF. DNA for the CDR3: TGTGCCAGTATTGGGACAGGGGTATCTGGGGCCAACGTCCTGACTTTC.

This chain links TRBV6-5 with TRBJ1-2; weak D call: TRBD1 (6 bases). V lost 1 base to trimming and J lost 7 bases, with 13 bases between them. The CDR3 has 14 residues. Germline V CDR1 and CDR2: MNHEY, SVGAGI. The CDR3: CASSYYAGDGGYTF. The DNA of the CDR3 is TGTGCCAGCAGTTACTATGCAGGGGACGGTGGCTACACCTTC.

This clone appeared once. V is TRBV4-1 and J is TRBJ2-7; the match to TRBD1 covers 10 bases. The CDR3 is 16 residues long. CDR1 is MGHRA and CDR2 is YSYEKL in the germline V gene. V was clipped by 3 bases and J by 3 bases; unmatched bases: 8. DNA for the CDR3: TGCGCCAGCAGCCAGGTAGGACAGGGGGGAGACTACGAGCAGTACTTC. It yields the protein CASSQVGQGGDYEQYF.

V usage is TRBV6-5 and J usage is TRBJ2-1; weak D call: TRBD1 (6 bases). The V gene's germline CDR1 is MNHEY and CDR2 SVGAGI. V lost 8 bases, J lost 5 bases, and 13 bases lay in between. The CDR3 length is 13 residues. The CDR3 spells CASGQLDHNEQFF. The CDR3 DNA follows: TGTGCCAGCGGACAGTTAGATCACAATGAGCAGTTCTTC.

The chain is built from TRBV5-6 and TRBJ2-7; D is unresolved. Trimming took off 0 bases at V and 0 bases at J, with 10 bases between the two ends. Germline assignment: CDR1 SGHDT and CDR2 YYEEEE. CDR3 length: 15 residues. The CDR3 bases are TGTGCCAGCAGCTTGGCCTTCAGGAGCTCCTACGAGCAGTACTTC. Translation: CASSLAFRSSYEQYF.

The V call is TRBV19, the J call TRBJ1-5; weak D call: TRBD1 (6 bases). Germline CDR1 is LNHDA and CDR2 is SQIVND (reference sequence). The V end lost 3 bases, the J end lost 6 bases, and 21 bases lay between the germline ends. This CDR3 has 17 amino acids. The CDR3 DNA is TGTGCCAGTAGTATCCCCCCCGTGGACAGTATAAGTCAGCCCCAGCATTTT. The encoded protein is CASSIPPVDSISQPQHF.

The chain couples TRBV10-2 to TRBJ2-7, with TRBD1 identical over 9 bases. Looked up from germline, CDR1 is WSHSY and CDR2 is SAAADI. This CDR3 has 15 amino acids. Germline trimming cut 8 bases from V and 5 bases from J; bases unmatched to any gene: 13. CDR3 sequence reads: CASGHRAGQGNEQYF. DNA of the CDR3: TGCGCCAGCGGACACCGGGCGGGACAGGGTAACGAGCAGTACTTC.

The V gene is TRBV7-2, the J gene TRBJ2-7; 10 positions agree with TRBD2. This CDR3 has 17 residues. CDR1 and CDR2 from the germline V gene are SGHTA and FQGNSA. The V gene end was trimmed by 5 bases and the J gene end by 3 bases; junction bases not matched to a gene: 13. Here the CDR3 DNA reads TGTGCCAGCAGCCCTACAGCGGGAGGGTTTAACGTCTACGAGCAGTACTTC. Translated, it gives CASSPTAGGFNVYEQYF.

The chain couples TRBV6-1 to TRBJ1-1; D is unresolved. Trimming removed 1 base from V and 3 bases from J, with 9 bases in between. The germline CDR1 and CDR2 sequences are MNHNS and SASEGT. The CDR3 runs to 14 residues. As DNA, the CDR3 is TGTGCCAGCAGTGAAGTAGCCCCGGACACTGAAGCTTTCTTT. This gives the protein CASSEVAPDTEAFF.